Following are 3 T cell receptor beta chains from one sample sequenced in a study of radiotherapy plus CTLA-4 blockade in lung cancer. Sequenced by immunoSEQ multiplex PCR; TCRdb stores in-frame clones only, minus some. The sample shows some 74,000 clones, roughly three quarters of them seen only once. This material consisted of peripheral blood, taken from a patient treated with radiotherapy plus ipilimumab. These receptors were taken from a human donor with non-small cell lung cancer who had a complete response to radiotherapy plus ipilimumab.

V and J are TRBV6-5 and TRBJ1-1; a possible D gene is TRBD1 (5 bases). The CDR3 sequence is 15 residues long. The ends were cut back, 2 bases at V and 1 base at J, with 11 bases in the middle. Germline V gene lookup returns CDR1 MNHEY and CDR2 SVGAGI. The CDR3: CASSYRQTANTEAFF. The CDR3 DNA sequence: TGTGCCAGCAGTTACCGTCAGACAGCGAACACTGAAGCTTTCTTT.

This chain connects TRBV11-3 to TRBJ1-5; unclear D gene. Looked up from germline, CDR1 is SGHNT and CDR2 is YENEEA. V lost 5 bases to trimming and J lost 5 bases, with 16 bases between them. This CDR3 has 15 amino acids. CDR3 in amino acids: CASSPGPGRDQPQHF. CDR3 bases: TGTGCCAGCAGCCCGGGTCCCGGCCGGGATCAGCCCCAGCATTTT.

CDR3 nucleotide sequence: TGTGCCAGCTCCCCCCAGAGGTCGCTGTTTTTT. This sequence encodes CASSPQRSLFF. The rearrangement joins TRBV18 to TRBJ2-2; D unclear. V was clipped by 6 bases and J by 13 bases, with 12 bases between them. CDR1 KGHSH and CDR2 LQKENI come from the germline V gene. This CDR3 region has 11 residues.